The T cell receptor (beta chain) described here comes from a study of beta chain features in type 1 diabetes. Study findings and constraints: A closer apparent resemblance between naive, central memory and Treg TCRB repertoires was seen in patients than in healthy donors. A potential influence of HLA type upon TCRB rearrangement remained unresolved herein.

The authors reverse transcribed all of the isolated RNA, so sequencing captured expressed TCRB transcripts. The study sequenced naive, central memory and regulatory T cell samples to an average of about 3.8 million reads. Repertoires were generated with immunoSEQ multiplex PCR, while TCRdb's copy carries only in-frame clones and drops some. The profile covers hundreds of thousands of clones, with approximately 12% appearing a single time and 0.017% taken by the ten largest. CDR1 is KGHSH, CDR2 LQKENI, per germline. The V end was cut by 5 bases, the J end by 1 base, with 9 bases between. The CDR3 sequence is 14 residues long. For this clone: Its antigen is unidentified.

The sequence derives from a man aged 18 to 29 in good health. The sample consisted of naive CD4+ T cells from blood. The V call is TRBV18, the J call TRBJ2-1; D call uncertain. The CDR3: CASSIDKSYNEQFF. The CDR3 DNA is TGTGCCAGCTCAATCGACAAATCCTACAATGAGCAGTTCTTC.